This TCR beta chain appears in the sequencing data of a study of blood T cell repertoires in COVID-19. The CDR3 sequence is 12 residues long. Germline loops: CDR1 LNHDA, CDR2 SQIVND (reference sequence). The V end was cut by 2 bases, the J end by 5 bases, with 6 bases between. The protocol was immunoSEQ multiplex PCR, while the TCRdb copy is restricted to in-frame clones and leaves out a portion. The table includes about 400,000 clones, more than 85% detected once. V usage is TRBV19 and J usage is TRBJ1-2; D gene ambiguous. This clonotype originated in a human donor in a cohort sampled during active COVID-19. Sequenced: peripheral blood. The CDR3 loop reads CASSIKRYGYTF. Written as DNA, the CDR3 is TGTGCCAGTAGTATAAAGCGATATGGCTACACCTTC.